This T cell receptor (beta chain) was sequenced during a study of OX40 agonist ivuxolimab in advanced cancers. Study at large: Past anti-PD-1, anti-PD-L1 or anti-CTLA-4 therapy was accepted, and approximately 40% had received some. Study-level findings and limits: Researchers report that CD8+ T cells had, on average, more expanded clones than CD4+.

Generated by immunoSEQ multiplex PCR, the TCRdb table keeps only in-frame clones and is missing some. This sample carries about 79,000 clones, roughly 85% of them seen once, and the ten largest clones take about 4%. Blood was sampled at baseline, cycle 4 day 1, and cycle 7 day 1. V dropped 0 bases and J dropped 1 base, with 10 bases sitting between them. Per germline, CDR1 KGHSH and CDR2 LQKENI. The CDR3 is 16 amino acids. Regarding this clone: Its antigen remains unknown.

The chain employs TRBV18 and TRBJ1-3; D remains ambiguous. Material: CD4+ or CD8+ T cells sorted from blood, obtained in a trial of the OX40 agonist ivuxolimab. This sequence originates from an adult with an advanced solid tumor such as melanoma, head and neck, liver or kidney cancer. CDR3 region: CASSPPYSGSGNTIYF. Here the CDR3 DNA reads TGTGCCAGCTCACCACCCTACAGCGGTTCTGGAAACACCATATATTTT.